Below are 20 T cell receptor beta chains sequenced from a single sample in a study of cytomegalovirus exposure and HLA in healthy donors. Primers: 60 Vbeta forward and 13 Jbeta reverse. The protocol was immunoSEQ multiplex PCR, while the TCRdb copy is restricted to in-frame clones and leaves out a portion. The repertoire holds approximately 140,000 clones, with roughly three quarters as singletons. What was sequenced was PBMCs. Receptor source: a woman aged 60-75 years in good health and CMV-seronegative.

This clone was seen a few times. V gene TRBV19 combines with J gene TRBJ1-2; D is unresolved. Germline CDR1 reads LNHDA; CDR2 reads SQIVND (reference sequence). The CDR3 contains 12 residues. With 5 bases removed from V and 7 bases from J, the gap between germline ends came to 11 bases. This CDR3 reads CASSREGGGYTF. The CDR3 coding sequence is TGTGCCAGTAGTCGGGAGGGAGGTGGCTACACCTTC.

The chain uses TRBV29-1 and TRBJ1-2; D may be TRBD1 (6 bases). CDR1 is SQVTM, CDR2 ANQGSEA, per germline. The CDR3 contains 13 residues. The V gene lost 6 bases and the J gene lost 1 base, with 12 bases spanning the gap. CDR3 sequence: CSVTTGFNYGYTF. CDR3 nucleotides: TGCAGCGTAACGACAGGATTTAACTATGGCTACACCTTC.

The J gene is TRBJ1-3, the V gene TRBV7-9; D perhaps matches TRBD1 (5 bases). Germline V gene data show CDR1 as SEHNR and CDR2 as FQNEAQ (reference sequence). Trimming shortened V by 0 bases and J by 2 bases, and 11 bases separated the two germline ends. The CDR3 is made up of 16 amino acids. CDR3 coding DNA: TGTGCCAGCAGCTTAGCGATGCCAGGGACTGGAAACACCATATATTTT. Translated: CASSLAMPGTGNTIYF.

This clone was detected only a few times. This sequence joins TRBV30 and TRBJ1-5, with D perhaps matching TRBD1 (5 bases). This CDR3 is 13 amino acids long. Trimming pared 5 bases from V and 3 bases from J, leaving 11 bases between. Germline V gene data show CDR1 as GTSNPN and CDR2 as SVGIG (reference sequence). The chain's CDR3 is CAWDDSTNQPQHF. As DNA, the CDR3 is TGTGCCTGGGACGACAGCACCAATCAGCCCCAGCATTTT.

A single count supports this clone. The chain recombines TRBV6-5 with TRBJ2-7; 10 nucleotides align to TRBD1. CDR1 is MNHEY, CDR2 SVGAGI, per germline. With V trimmed by 6 bases and J by 3 bases, 5 bases remained unmatched. The CDR3 spans 14 residues. This CDR3 is CASRSGTGVYEQYF. The CDR3 DNA follows: TGTGCCAGCAGGTCCGGGACAGGGGTCTACGAGCAGTACTTC.

This sequence joins TRBV30 and TRBJ1-2, with D perhaps TRBD1 (6 bases). Germline V lookup: CDR1 GTSNPN, CDR2 SVGIG (reference sequence). CDR3 length: 12 amino acids. V gave up 4 bases and J gave up 4 bases, with 10 bases separating them. For the CDR3, the DNA is TGTGCCTGGACCGGGACACCCTATGGCTACACCTTC. It codes for CAWTGTPYGYTF.

This clone was recorded a few times. A read error may account for a junction end that differs from germline. The chain recombines TRBV7-9 with TRBJ2-1, with 12 bases aligning to TRBD1. The CDR3 has 13 amino acids. Per germline, CDR1 SEHNR and CDR2 FQNEAQ (reference sequence). CDR3 residues: CSSSVGTGGEQFF. CDR3 DNA: TGTTCCAGCAGCGTCGGGACAGGGGGCGAGCAGTTCTTC.

The sample holds one count of this clone. The gene calls are TRBV29-1 and TRBJ1-1; 9 positions match TRBD1. Trimming removed 6 bases from V and 1 base from J; junction bases left unmatched: 9. The V gene's germline CDR1 is SQVTM and CDR2 ANQGSEA. CDR3 length: 15 amino acids. The CDR3 loop reads CSVTPTGGENTEAFF. The CDR3, as DNA: TGCAGCGTGACCCCTACAGGGGGCGAGAACACTGAAGCTTTCTTT.

The genes are TRBV15 and TRBJ2-7; 15 nucleotides match TRBD2. CDR3 length equals 17 residues. V shed 1 base and J 5 bases; nucleotides not matched to a gene: 6. Looked up from germline, CDR1 is LNHNV and CDR2 is YYDKDF (reference sequence). CDR3 DNA sequence: TGTGCCACCAGCAGAGGAGGGACTAGCGGGGGGACGGACGAGCAGTACTTC. Translated: CATSRGGTSGGTDEQYF.

This chain uses TRBV28 with TRBJ2-7; D is possibly TRBD1 (7 bases). The germline V and J ends were trimmed by 7 bases and 2 bases, with 15 bases remaining between them. The germline CDR1 and CDR2 sequences are MDHEN and SYDVKM. The CDR3 spans 14 residues. This chain's CDR3 is CASNSPGGPYEQYF. CDR3 coding DNA: TGTGCCAGCAACTCCCCAGGGGGGCCCTACGAGCAGTACTTC.

V is TRBV11-2 and J is TRBJ2-5; 9 bases map to TRBD2. The V gene end was trimmed by 1 base and the J gene end by 5 bases; junction bases not matched to a gene: 8. Germline V gene data show CDR1 as SGHAT and CDR2 as FQNNGV. This CDR3 region has 16 residues. The CDR3: CASSLGARGGRETQYF. Here the CDR3 DNA reads TGTGCCAGCAGCTTAGGGGCGCGGGGGGGCCGGGAGACCCAGTACTTC.

The chain is built from TRBV28 and TRBJ1-1, with TRBD1 matching 7 bases. The V gene's germline CDR1 is MDHEN and CDR2 SYDVKM. The CDR3 has 15 residues. J gave up 1 base and V 2 bases, and 4 bases lay outside the gene matches. CDR3 DNA: TGTGCCAGCAGTTTAGGGGGACAGTGGAACACTGAAGCTTTCTTT. Encoded protein: CASSLGGQWNTEAFF.

The rearrangement uses TRBV28 and TRBJ2-5; 14 bases match TRBD2. Germline CDR1 is MDHEN and CDR2 is SYDVKM. With 9 bases clipped from V and 5 bases from J, the junction kept 8 bases outside the gene matches. This CDR3 region has 15 residues. The CDR3 loop reads CASATSGGAKETQYF. Written as DNA, the CDR3 is TGTGCCAGTGCGACTAGCGGGGGGGCGAAGGAGACCCAGTACTTC.

CDR3 nucleotide sequence: TGTGCCAGCAGCTTAGGTATCCGCACAGATACGCAGTATTTT. Translating it yields CASSLGIRTDTQYF. The chain joins TRBV7-2 to TRBJ2-3, with D unresolved. Per germline, CDR1 SGHTA and CDR2 FQGNSA. The ends were cut back, 1 base at V and 1 base at J, with 6 bases in the middle. The CDR3 sequence is 14 residues long.

V gene TRBV6-5 combines with J gene TRBJ1-2; 7 bases match TRBD1. Germline CDR1 reads MNHEY; CDR2 reads SVGAGI. Trimming at V came to 1 base and at J to 3 bases, leaving 5 bases not matched to a gene. The CDR3 spans 15 residues. The CDR3 DNA is TGTGCCAGCAGTTACTTAAAGGGGGCGCACTATGGCTACACCTTC. The encoded protein is CASSYLKGAHYGYTF.

The chain couples TRBV28 to TRBJ2-3, with 10 bases aligning to TRBD1. Germline CDR1 MDHEN, CDR2 SYDVKM. V shed 7 bases, J shed 7 bases, and the junction held 14 bases outside the gene matches. The CDR3 is made up of 16 amino acids. The CDR3 DNA reads as TGTGCCAGCACGACAGGGGGCGAAAGCCGGGCGAATACGCAGTATTTT. It specifies CASTTGGESRANTQYF.

The chain uses TRBV7-9 and TRBJ1-2; unclear D gene. The CDR3 is made up of 16 amino acids. Trimming took 0 bases from V and 7 from J, leaving 18 bases between them. The germline gives CDR1 SEHNR, CDR2 FQNEAQ (reference sequence). This CDR3 is CASSLAFEVTKAGYTF. The CDR3 region has the DNA TGTGCCAGCAGCTTAGCCTTCGAGGTGACTAAGGCTGGCTACACCTTC.

A few counts support this clone. The V gene is TRBV5-6, the J gene TRBJ2-3; TRBD2 agrees at 9 bases. Germline-derived CDR1 and CDR2 are SGHDT and YYEEEE. V lost 4 bases, J lost 5 bases, and 5 bases stayed unmatched. This CDR3 spans 14 amino acids. The CDR3 bases are TGTGCCAGCAGCCGGCGGGGGGGCAAAGATACGCAGTATTTT. Protein: CASSRRGGKDTQYF.

The genes are TRBV5-1 and TRBJ2-5; 10 positions agree with TRBD2. The J call may be faulty, since TRBJ2-7 better matches the DNA end. The CDR3 is made up of 16 amino acids. CDR1 is SGHRS and CDR2 is YFSETQ in the germline V gene. CDR3 nucleotides: TGCGCCAGCAGCTCGATCGTAGCGGGAGGCCCCAACGAGCAGTACTTC. It is translated as CASSSIVAGGPNEQYF.

This clone was seen a few times. The rearrangement uses TRBV7-2 and TRBJ2-3, with a tentative D call TRBD2 (7 bases). CDR3 length: 14 residues. Trimming removed 5 bases at V and 5 bases at J, with 14 bases between. The germline V gene has CDR1 SGHTA and CDR2 FQGNSA. The CDR3, as DNA: TGTGCCAGCAGCGGGGGGGCTAGCGGAGATACGCAGTATTTT. Protein sequence: CASSGGASGDTQYF.